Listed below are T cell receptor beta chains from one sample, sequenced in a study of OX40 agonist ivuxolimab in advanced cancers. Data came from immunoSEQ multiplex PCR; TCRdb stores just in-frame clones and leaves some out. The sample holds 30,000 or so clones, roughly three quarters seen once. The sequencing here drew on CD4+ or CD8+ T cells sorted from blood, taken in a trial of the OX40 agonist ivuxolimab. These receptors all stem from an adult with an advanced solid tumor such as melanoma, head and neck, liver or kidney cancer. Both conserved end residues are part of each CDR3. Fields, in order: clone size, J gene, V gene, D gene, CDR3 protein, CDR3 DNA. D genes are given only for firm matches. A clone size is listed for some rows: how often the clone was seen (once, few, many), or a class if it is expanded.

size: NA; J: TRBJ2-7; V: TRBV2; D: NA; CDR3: CASKTGGSLYEQYF; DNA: TGTGCCAGCAAGACGGGGGGCAGCCTCTACGAGCAGTACTTC
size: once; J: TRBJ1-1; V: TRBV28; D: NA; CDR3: CASSGAPGGTEAFF; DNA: TGTGCCAGCAGTGGGGCCCCCGGAGGAACTGAAGCTTTCTTT
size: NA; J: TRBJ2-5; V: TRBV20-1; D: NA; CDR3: CSVARETQYF; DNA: TGCAGTGTTGCTCGGGAGACCCAGTACTTC
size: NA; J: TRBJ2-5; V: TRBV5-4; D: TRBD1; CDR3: CASSRTGGETQYF; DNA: TGTGCCAGCAGCCGAACAGGGGGAGAGACCCAGTACTTC
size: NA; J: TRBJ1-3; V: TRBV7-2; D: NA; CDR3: CASSHGGGTGNTIYF; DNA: TGTGCCAGCAGCCACGGGGGGGGGACTGGAAACACCATATATTTT
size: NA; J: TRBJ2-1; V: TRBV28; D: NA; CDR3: CASSWGLEDTNEQFF; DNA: TGTGCCAGCAGTTGGGGGCTGGAGGACACGAATGAGCAGTTCTTC
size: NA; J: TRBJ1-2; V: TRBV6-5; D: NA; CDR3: CASSYSGSIGYTF; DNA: TGTGCCAGCAGTTACTCAGGGAGTATCGGCTACACCTTC
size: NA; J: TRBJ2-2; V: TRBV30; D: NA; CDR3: CAWRPSAEGGELFF; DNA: TGTGCCTGGAGACCCTCGGCGGAGGGCGGGGAGCTGTTTTTT
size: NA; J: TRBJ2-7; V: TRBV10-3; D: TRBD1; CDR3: CAISEKGQGYEQYF; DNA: TGTGCCATCAGTGAAAAGGGACAGGGTTACGAGCAGTACTTC
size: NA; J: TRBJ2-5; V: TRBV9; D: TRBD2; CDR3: CASSVVSGGDETQYF; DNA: TGTGCCAGCAGCGTAGTTAGCGGGGGGGATGAGACCCAGTACTTC
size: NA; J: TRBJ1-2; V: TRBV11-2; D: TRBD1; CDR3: CASRTPQGASYTF; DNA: TGTGCCAGCAGAACACCCCAGGGGGCGAGCTACACCTTC
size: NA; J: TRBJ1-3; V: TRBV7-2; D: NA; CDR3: CASSSGTGNTIYF; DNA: TGTGCCAGCAGCTCAGGAACTGGAAACACCATATATTTT
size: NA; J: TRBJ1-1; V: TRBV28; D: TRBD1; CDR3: CASSWTGKNTEAFF; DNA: TGTGCCAGCAGCTGGACAGGGAAGAACACTGAAGCTTTCTTT
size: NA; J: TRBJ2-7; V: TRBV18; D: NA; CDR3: CASSPPVGMREQYF; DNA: TGTGCCAGCTCACCACCGGTGGGGATGAGGGAGCAGTACTTC
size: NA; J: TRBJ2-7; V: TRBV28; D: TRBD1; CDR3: CASSFSARTGRNEQYF; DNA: TGTGCCAGCAGTTTTTCAGCGAGGACAGGGAGGAACGAGCAGTACTTC
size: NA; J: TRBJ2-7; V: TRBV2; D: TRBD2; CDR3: CASSDAGAYEQYF; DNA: TGTGCCAGCAGTGACGCGGGGGCCTACGAGCAGTACTTC
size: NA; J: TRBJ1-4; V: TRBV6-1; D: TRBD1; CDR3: CASSERGRNEKLFF; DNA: TGTGCCAGCAGTGAAAGGGGGCGAAATGAAAAACTGTTTTTT
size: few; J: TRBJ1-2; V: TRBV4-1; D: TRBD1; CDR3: CASSQEGQGISNYGYTF; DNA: TGCGCCAGCAGCCAAGAGGGACAGGGTATTTCTAACTATGGCTACACCTTC
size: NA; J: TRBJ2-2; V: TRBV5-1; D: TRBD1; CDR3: CASSLVRGFKPGGELFF; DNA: TGCGCCAGCAGCTTGGTCAGGGGGTTCAAACCGGGCGGGGAGCTGTTTTTT
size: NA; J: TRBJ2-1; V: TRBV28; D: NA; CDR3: CATVGGRSVDEQFF; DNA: TGTGCCACCGTCGGAGGACGGTCGGTCGATGAGCAGTTCTTC
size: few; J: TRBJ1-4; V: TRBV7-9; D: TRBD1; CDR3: CASSLAGQGPNEKLFF; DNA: TGTGCCAGCAGCTTAGCGGGACAGGGCCCTAATGAAAAACTGTTTTTT
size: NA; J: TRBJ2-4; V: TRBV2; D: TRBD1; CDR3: CASGRGTGENIQYF; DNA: TGTGCCAGCGGTCGCGGGACAGGGGAAAACATTCAGTACTTC
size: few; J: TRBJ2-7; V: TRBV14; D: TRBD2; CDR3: CASSPLAGESYEQYF; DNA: TGTGCCAGCAGCCCCTTAGCGGGAGAAAGCTACGAGCAGTACTTC
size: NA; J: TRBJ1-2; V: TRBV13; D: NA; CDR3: CASSRFGDDGYTF; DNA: TGTGCCAGCAGCCGATTTGGGGATGATGGCTACACCTTC
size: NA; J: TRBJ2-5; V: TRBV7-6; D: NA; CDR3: CASSLGGIGGETQYF; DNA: TGTGCCAGCAGCTTAGGGGGGATTGGGGGAGAGACCCAGTACTTC
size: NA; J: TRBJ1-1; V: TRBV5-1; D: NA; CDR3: CASSLDGVEYGEAFF; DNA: TGCGCCAGCAGCTTGGATGGGGTAGAGTACGGTGAAGCTTTCTTT
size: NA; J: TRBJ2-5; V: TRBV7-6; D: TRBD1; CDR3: CASSWDRGQETQYF; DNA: TGTGCCAGCAGCTGGGACAGGGGCCAAGAGACCCAGTACTTC
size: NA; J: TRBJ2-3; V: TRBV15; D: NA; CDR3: CATSREPGGTDTQYF; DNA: TGTGCCACCAGCAGAGAACCGGGGGGCACAGATACGCAGTATTTT
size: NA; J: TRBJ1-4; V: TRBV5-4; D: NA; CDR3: CASSLVAATNEKLFF; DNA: TGTGCCAGCAGCTTGGTGGCAGCAACTAATGAAAAACTGTTTTTT
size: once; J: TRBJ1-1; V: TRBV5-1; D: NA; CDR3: CASSLAQGTEAFF; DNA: TGCGCCAGCAGCTTAGCACAGGGCACTGAAGCTTTCTTT
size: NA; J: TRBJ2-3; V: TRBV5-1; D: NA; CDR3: CASSVGLQPDTQYF; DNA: TGCGCCAGCAGCGTGGGACTTCAGCCGGATACGCAGTATTTT
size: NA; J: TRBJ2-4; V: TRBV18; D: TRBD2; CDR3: CASSPGLAGGPKNIQYF; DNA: TGTGCCAGCTCACCCGGACTAGCGGGGGGACCCAAGAACATTCAGTACTTC
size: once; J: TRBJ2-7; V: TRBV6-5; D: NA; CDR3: CASMTGAGLAYEQYF; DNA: TGTGCCAGCATGACAGGGGCTGGACTAGCCTACGAGCAGTACTTC
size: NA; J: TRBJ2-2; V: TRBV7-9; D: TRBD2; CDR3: CASSLSGAALFGGELFF; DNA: TGTGCCAGCAGCTTAAGCGGGGCGGCGTTGTTTGGTGGGGAGCTGTTTTTT
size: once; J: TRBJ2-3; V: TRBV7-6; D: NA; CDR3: CASSPLPNMEDTQYF; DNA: TGTGCCAGCAGCCCACTCCCCAACATGGAAGATACGCAGTATTTT
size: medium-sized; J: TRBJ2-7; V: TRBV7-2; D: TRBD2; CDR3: CASSLAGGLSYEQYF; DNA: TGTGCCAGCAGTTTAGCGGGGGGGCTCTCCTACGAGCAGTACTTC
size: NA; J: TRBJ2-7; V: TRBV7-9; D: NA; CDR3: CASSSPSGLYEQYF; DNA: TGTGCCAGCAGCAGCCCGAGCGGCTTATACGAGCAGTACTTC
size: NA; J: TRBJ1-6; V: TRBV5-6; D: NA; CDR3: CASSYLTGSYNSPLHF; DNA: TGTGCCAGCAGTTACCTTACAGGGTCCTATAATTCACCCCTCCACTTT
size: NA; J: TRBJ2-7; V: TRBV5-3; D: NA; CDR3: CASSFGGRPYEQYF; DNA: TGTGCCAGCAGCTTCGGAGGTCGGCCCTACGAGCAGTACTTC
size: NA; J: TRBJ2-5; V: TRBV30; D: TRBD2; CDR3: CAWSAKKPGTSGAETQYF; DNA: TGTGCCTGGAGTGCAAAGAAACCCGGGACTAGCGGGGCAGAGACCCAGTACTTC
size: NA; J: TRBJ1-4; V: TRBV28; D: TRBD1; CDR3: CASSSSTGTNEKLFF; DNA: TGTGCCAGCAGTTCATCGACAGGGACTAATGAAAAACTGTTTTTT
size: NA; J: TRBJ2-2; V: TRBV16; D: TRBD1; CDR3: CASRLQGASGGELFF; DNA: TGTGCCAGCAGACTCCAGGGGGCTTCCGGCGGGGAGCTGTTTTTT
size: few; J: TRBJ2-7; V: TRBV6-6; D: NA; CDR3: CASSHRDGYEQYF; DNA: TGTGCCAGCTCGCACAGGGACGGCTACGAGCAGTACTTC
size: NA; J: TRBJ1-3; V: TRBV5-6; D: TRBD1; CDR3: CASSFGTGNGNTIYF; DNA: TGTGCCAGCAGCTTTGGGACAGGGAACGGAAACACCATATATTTT
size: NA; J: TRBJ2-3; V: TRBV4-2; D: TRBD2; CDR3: CASSLQNGGGGTDTQYF; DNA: TGTGCCAGCAGCCTACAGAACGGCGGGGGTGGCACAGATACGCAGTATTTT
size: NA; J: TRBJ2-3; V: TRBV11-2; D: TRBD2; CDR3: CASSGGSVLAGTDTQYF; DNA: TGTGCCAGCAGCGGTGGGTCGGTACTAGCGGGGACAGATACGCAGTATTTT
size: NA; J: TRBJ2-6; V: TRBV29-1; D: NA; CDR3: CSVEDIYSGANVLTF; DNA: TGCAGCGTCGAAGATATTTACTCTGGGGCCAACGTCCTGACTTTC
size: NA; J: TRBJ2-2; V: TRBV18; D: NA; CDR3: CASSPGRIPNTGELFF; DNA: TGTGCCAGCTCGCCCGGTAGGATACCGAACACCGGGGAGCTGTTTTTT
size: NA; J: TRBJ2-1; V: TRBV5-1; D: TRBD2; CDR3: CASSFRAGGLGNEQFF; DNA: TGCGCCAGCAGCTTCCGAGCGGGAGGGTTAGGCAATGAGCAGTTCTTC
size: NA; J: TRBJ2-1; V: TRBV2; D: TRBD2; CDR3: CASGPGGEQFF; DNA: TGTGCCAGCGGGCCGGGGGGTGAGCAGTTCTTC
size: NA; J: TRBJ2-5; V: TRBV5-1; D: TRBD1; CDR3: CASSGGTGGVETQYF; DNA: TGCGCCAGCAGCGGCGGGACAGGGGGAGTGGAGACCCAGTACTTC
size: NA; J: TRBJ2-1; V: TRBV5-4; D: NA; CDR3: CASSKDSGSYNEQFF; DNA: TGTGCCAGCAGCAAAGATAGCGGCTCCTACAATGAGCAGTTCTTC
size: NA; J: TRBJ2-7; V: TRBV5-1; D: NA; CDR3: CASSPAPAYEQYF; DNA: TGCGCCAGCAGCCCCGCCCCGGCCTACGAGCAGTACTTC